The 20 T cell receptor beta chains in this list originate from one sample, sequenced in a study of molecular identifiers for immune sequencing clone quantification. MiXCR was run by TCRdb on the PCR reads, yielding one entry per CDR3 protein. The sample contains approximately 320,000 distinct CDR3 sequences, 24% of which appear only once. The sample was naive CD8+ T cells from blood, with Jurkat cell RNA spiked in. Subset: FACS-sorted CD8+CD4-CCR7+CD45RA+ naive T cells. These receptors were obtained from a human donor in good health. Some libraries in this study had Jurkat cell RNA spiked in.

This clonotype was detected only a few times. The CDR3 here is CAWSVPGSNVEQYF. Written as DNA, the CDR3 is TGTGCCTGGAGTGTCCCCGGGAGTAATGTTGAGCAGTACTTC. This chain connects TRBV30 to TRBJ2-7; perhaps TRBD2 as D (6 bases). Trimming shortened V by 0 bases and J by 7 bases, and 16 bases separated the two germline ends. CDR3 size: 14 residues. The germline V gene encodes CDR1 GTSNPN and CDR2 SVGIG (reference sequence).

The sample holds one count of this clonotype. This may stem from a read error, because a much larger clone lies one nucleotide away. This chain uses TRBV30 with TRBJ2-7; no clear D. This CDR3 region has 11 residues. The V gene's germline CDR1 is GTSNPN and CDR2 SVGIG (reference sequence). As DNA, the CDR3 is TGTGCCTGGCAGAAAGCATTAGAGCAGCACTTC. Its protein product is CAWQKALEQHF. Together with reference TRBV30 and TRBJ2-7, the CDR3 gives the full variable domain: SQTIHQWPATLVQPVGSPLSLECTVEGTSNPNLYWYRQAAGRGLQLLFYSVGIGQISSEVPQNLSASRPQDRQFILSSKKLLLSDSGFYLCAWQKALEQHFGPGTRLTVT.

This clonotype occurred a few times. The rearrangement uses TRBV7-6 and TRBJ2-1; 8 nucleotides line up with TRBD1. Germline values: CDR1 SGHVS, CDR2 FNYEAQ. This CDR3 is 13 amino acids long. V lost 3 bases, J lost 12 bases, and 7 bases stayed unmatched. The CDR3 bases are TGTGCCAGCAGCTTCGACAGGGGATCGCCGCAGTTCTTC. Translated: CASSFDRGSPQFF.

Ten or more counts support this clonotype. The chain couples TRBV30 to TRBJ2-2; D is perhaps TRBD1 (6 bases). The CDR3 sequence is 11 residues long. V shed 7 bases and J shed 4 bases, with 7 bases lying between them. The germline V gene has CDR1 GTSNPN and CDR2 SVGIG (reference sequence). CDR3 region: CALDSTGELFF. CDR3 nucleotides: TGTGCCTTGGACAGCACCGGGGAGCTGTTTTTT. The whole variable domain, filled in from reference TRBV30 and TRBJ2-2, reads SQTIHQWPATLVQPVGSPLSLECTVEGTSNPNLYWYRQAAGRGLQLLFYSVGIGQISSEVPQNLSASRPQDRQFILSSKKLLLSDSGFYLCALDSTGELFFGEGSRLTVL.

This clonotype was seen many times. The chain combines TRBV7-9 with TRBJ1-1; D perhaps matches TRBD1 (5 bases). CDR3 length: 14 amino acids. V was clipped by 3 bases and J by 3 bases, with 11 bases between them. CDR1 is SEHNR, CDR2 FQNEAQ, per germline (reference sequence). The CDR3 sequence: CASSFPGRDTEAFF. CDR3 coding DNA: TGTGCCAGCAGCTTTCCAGGCAGGGACACTGAAGCTTTCTTT.

There are many counts of this clonotype. The V gene is TRBV5-4, the J gene TRBJ2-3; D is unresolved. The V gene's germline CDR1 is SGHNT and CDR2 YYREEE (reference sequence). This CDR3 comprises 11 residues. Trimming left V 2 bases short and J 10 bases short, with 8 bases between. CDR3 in amino acids: CASSFSQAQYF. The CDR3 coding sequence is TGTGCCAGCAGCTTTAGCCAGGCGCAGTATTTT.

This clonotype was observed many times. The chain links TRBV7-2 to TRBJ2-3, with a tentative D call TRBD1 (5 bases). Germline values: CDR1 SGHTA, CDR2 FQGNSA. CDR3 size: 12 residues. Trimming took off 5 bases at V and 5 bases at J, with 8 bases between the two ends. The CDR3 here is CASSPQGDTQYF. The CDR3 region has the DNA TGTGCCAGCAGCCCCCAGGGAGATACGCAGTATTTT. Variable domain in full (rest from reference TRBV7-2 and TRBJ2-3): GAGVSQSPSNKVTEKGKDVELRCDPISGHTALYWYRQSLGQGLEFLIYFQGNSAPDKSGLPSDRFSAERTGGSVSTLTIQRTQQEDSAVYLCASSPQGDTQYFGPGTRLTVL.

This clonotype was observed a handful of times. The rearrangement joins TRBV6-6 to TRBJ1-5; the D is unclear. Germline loops: CDR1 MNHNY, CDR2 SVGAGI (reference sequence). This CDR3 has 17 amino acids. Between the trimmed V and J ends, which lost 3 bases and 4 bases, there was a span of 19 bases. CDR3 sequence: CASSYLSVSPSNQPQHF. The CDR3, as DNA: TGTGCCAGCAGTTATCTTTCGGTGAGCCCTTCGAATCAGCCCCAGCATTTT.

Comment on this clonotype: A clone one base away is much larger, so this may be a read error. The chain carries TRBV28 and TRBJ2-7; D perhaps matches TRBD2 (5 bases). Germline CDR1 reads MDHEN; CDR2 reads SYDVKM. There are 15 residues in the CDR3. In DNA form, the CDR3 reads TGTGCCAGCAGTTTTACGGGATTGTCATCCTGCGAGCAGTACTTC. This codes for CASSFTGLSSCEQYF.

The V call is TRBV5-6, the J call TRBJ2-3, with D maybe TRBD2 (6 bases). Germline loops: CDR1 SGHDT, CDR2 YYEEEE. The CDR3 has 12 residues. V was clipped by 7 bases and J by 5 bases, with 11 bases between them. The CDR3 bases are TGTGCCAGCGGCGGGACCGGAGATACGCAGTATTTT. This translates into CASGGTGDTQYF.

This clonotype was counted only a few times. This chain joins TRBV12-3 or TRBV12-4 and TRBJ1-4; D is ambiguous. This CDR3 contains 13 residues. V was cut by 7 bases and J by 4 bases, with 10 bases left in between. The DNA for the CDR3 is TGTGCCAGCAATTCCCCGCTTAATGAAAAACTGTTTTTT. Protein sequence: CASNSPLNEKLFF.

Comment on this clonotype: A read error may explain this, as a much larger clone is one base away. The chain employs TRBV7-2 and TRBJ2-3; D remains ambiguous. The CDR3 runs 13 residues. CDR1 is SGHTA and CDR2 is FQGNSA in the germline V gene. The CDR3: CASSPIPTDAQYF. In DNA form, the CDR3 reads TGTGCCAGCAGCCCCATACCCACAGATGCGCAGTATTTT.

This clonotype came up once. The chain combines TRBV24-1 with TRBJ2-3; either TRBD1 or TRBD2 may fit D (5 bases each). The ends were cut back, 5 bases at V and 0 bases at J, with 14 bases in the middle. CDR1 is KGHDR, CDR2 SFDVKD, per germline. The CDR3 is 16 amino acids. This CDR3 is CATSAYNGASTDTQYF. Here the CDR3 DNA reads TGTGCCACCAGTGCCTATAACGGGGCTAGCACAGATACGCAGTATTTT.

The rearrangement joins TRBV4-3 to TRBJ2-7; D is perhaps TRBD1 (5 bases). CDR1 is LGHNA, CDR2 YSLEER, per germline. V shed 2 bases and J shed 4 bases, with 15 bases lying between them. There are 15 residues in the CDR3. DNA for the CDR3: TGCGCCAGCAGCCAACTCAGGGCCACTGGGTACGAGCAGTACTTC. Translating gives CASSQLRATGYEQYF.

This clonotype occurred a few times. This chain links TRBV9 with TRBJ2-7; D tentatively fits TRBD1 or TRBD2 (5 bases each). Germline lookup yields CDR1 SGDLS and CDR2 YYNGEE. This CDR3 spans 14 amino acids. Trimming removed 0 bases at V and 2 bases at J, with 9 bases between. The CDR3 sequence: CASSVEGTAYEQYF. In DNA form, the CDR3 reads TGTGCCAGCAGCGTAGAAGGGACCGCCTACGAGCAGTACTTC.

This rearrangement joins TRBV4-1 to TRBJ2-7; 7 bases fit TRBD1. CDR3 length equals 14 residues. The germline V gene has CDR1 MGHRA and CDR2 YSYEKL. J was trimmed by 2 bases and V by 3 bases; bases with no gene match: 4. The CDR3 sequence is CASSHPGQPYEQYF. The CDR3 DNA sequence: TGCGCCAGCAGCCACCCGGGACAGCCCTACGAGCAGTACTTC.

This clonotype was seen more than once but under ten times. The genes are TRBV27 and TRBJ2-6; the D gene is possibly TRBD1 (7 bases). This CDR3 has 18 residues. Germline V lookup: CDR1 MNHEY, CDR2 SMNVEV (reference sequence). The V gene lost 5 bases and the J gene lost 2 bases, with 19 bases spanning the gap. CDR3: CASSGGATGLAGANVLTF. CDR3 coding DNA: TGTGCCAGCAGTGGAGGGGCGACAGGGCTGGCTGGGGCCAACGTCCTGACTTTC.

As to this clonotype: This sequence may be a read error, since a much larger clone differs from it by one base. The J gene is TRBJ2-1, the V gene TRBV7-2; no definite D call. The CDR3 covers 13 residues. Germline V lookup: CDR1 SGHTA, CDR2 FQGNSA. The CDR3 coding sequence is TGTGCCTGCAGCACTTTCAACTACAATGAGCAGTTCTTC. This codes for CACSTFNYNEQFF.

In its sample, this clonotype was seen a few times. In DNA, the CDR3 is TGTGCCAGCAGCTTGATCTCCAATGAGCAGTTCTTC. This gives the protein CASSLISNEQFF. This rearrangement joins TRBV5-4 to TRBJ2-1; unclear D gene. V lost 1 base to trimming and J lost 6 bases, with 5 bases between them. Germline values: CDR1 SGHNT, CDR2 YYREEE (reference sequence). The CDR3 extends over 12 amino acids.

This clonotype was detected ten times or more. CDR3 residues: CATSARSADTQYF. The DNA of the CDR3 is TGTGCCACCAGCGCTCGGAGTGCAGATACGCAGTATTTT. V gene TRBV15 combines with J gene TRBJ2-3; D is unresolved. Germline V gene lookup returns CDR1 LNHNV and CDR2 YYDKDF (reference sequence). Trimming removed 5 bases from V and 4 bases from J, with 10 bases in between. The length of the CDR3 is 13 residues.